Listed below are T cell receptor beta chains from one sample, sequenced in a study of T cells in Graves' hyperthyroidism and ophthalmopathy. TCRdb redid the calling of the multiplex PCR reads with MiXCR, one entry per CDR3 protein. The sample has over 700,000 distinct CDR3 sequences; over 35% are singletons. Sequencing input: blood. The receptor source for this set is a man between 18 and 35 years old with Graves' hyperthyroidism. CDR3s include the opening cysteine and the closing phenylalanine or tryptophan. D genes are given only for firm matches. Some rows have no size entry. The others give once, few or many, or a class for an expanded clone.

CDR3 DNA: TGTGCCAGCAGCTTAGAGAGGCCCTCGGGGAAACTGTTTTTT
CDR3 protein: CASSLERPSGKLFF
J gene: TRBJ1-4
V gene: TRBV7-9
clone size: many
CDR3 length: 14
D gene: NA

CDR3 DNA: TGTGCCAGCAGCCAAGATCTCGGGCCAGGGGCCCGGGAGACCCAGTACTTC
CDR3 protein: CASSQDLGPGARETQYF
J gene: TRBJ2-5
V gene: TRBV7-9
clone size: NA
CDR3 length: 17
D gene: NA

CDR3 DNA: TGTGCCAGCAGCGCAGGACAGCGCCAAGAGACCCAGTACTTC
CDR3 protein: CASSAGQRQETQYF
J gene: TRBJ2-5
V gene: TRBV9
clone size: many
CDR3 length: 14
D gene: NA

CDR3 DNA: TGTGCCACCAGCAGAGTTGTGGGGGAGACCCAGTACTTC
CDR3 protein: CATSRVVGETQYF
J gene: TRBJ2-5
V gene: TRBV15
clone size: many
CDR3 length: 13
D gene: NA

CDR3 DNA: TGTGCCAGCAGCCATGATGGGGGGACGTGGACAGATACGCAGTATTTT
CDR3 protein: CASSHDGGTWTDTQYF
J gene: TRBJ2-3
V gene: TRBV7-9
clone size: NA
CDR3 length: 16
D gene: NA

CDR3 DNA: TGTGCCAGCAGCTTGGCAGGGGGCCACCGGTCACCCCTCCACTTT
CDR3 protein: CASSLAGGHRSPLHF
J gene: TRBJ1-6
V gene: TRBV5-8
clone size: many
CDR3 length: 15
D gene: TRBD1

CDR3 DNA: TGTGCCAGCAGTTACTCTATAAGGGCCACCGGGGAGCTGTTTTTT
CDR3 protein: CASSYSIRATGELFF
J gene: TRBJ2-2
V gene: TRBV6-5
clone size: NA
CDR3 length: 15
D gene: NA

CDR3 DNA: TGCAGCTTGGGACAGGGAAGTTATGGCTACACCTTC
CDR3 protein: CSLGQGSYGYTF
J gene: TRBJ1-2
V gene: TRBV29-1
clone size: NA
CDR3 length: 12
D gene: TRBD1

CDR3 DNA: TGTGCCAGCAGTTACTCCCTTCACTGGGAGTTGGGGACGCCGAACACTGAAGCTTTCTTT
CDR3 protein: CASSYSLHWELGTPNTEAFF
J gene: TRBJ1-1
V gene: TRBV6-5
clone size: NA
CDR3 length: 20
D gene: NA

CDR3 DNA: TGTGCCAGCAGCGTAGGTTCTGACCAGCCCCAGCATTTT
CDR3 protein: CASSVGSDQPQHF
J gene: TRBJ1-5
V gene: TRBV9
clone size: few
CDR3 length: 13
D gene: NA

CDR3 DNA: TGTGCCAGCAGCCCCCGGCACGGGGAGGCCCAGTACTTC
CDR3 protein: CASSPRHGEAQYF
J gene: TRBJ2-5
V gene: TRBV7-3
clone size: NA
CDR3 length: 13
D gene: NA

CDR3 DNA: TGTGCCATCAGATCTAGCGTTGTGGTTTCCTACGAGCAGTACTTC
CDR3 protein: CAIRSSVVVSYEQYF
J gene: TRBJ2-7
V gene: TRBV10-3
clone size: NA
CDR3 length: 15
D gene: NA

CDR3 DNA: TGCGCCAGCAGCGGACAGGGGGCTTACGTGCAGTACTTC
CDR3 protein: CASSGQGAYVQYF
J gene: TRBJ2-7
V gene: TRBV9
clone size: NA
CDR3 length: 13
D gene: TRBD1

CDR3 DNA: TGTGCCAGTACAGGGCTTAATGAAAAACTGTTTTTT
CDR3 protein: CASTGLNEKLFF
J gene: TRBJ1-4
V gene: TRBV19
clone size: few
CDR3 length: 12
D gene: NA

CDR3 DNA: TGTGCCAGCAGCTTCCCACGAGTAGGGACCCCGAACATTCAGTACTTC
CDR3 protein: CASSFPRVGTPNIQYF
J gene: TRBJ2-4
V gene: TRBV7-3
clone size: NA
CDR3 length: 16
D gene: NA

CDR3 DNA: TGCAGTGCTCCCGGGACAGGGCGAGTAACCGGGGAGCTGTTTTTT
CDR3 protein: CSAPGTGRVTGELFF
J gene: TRBJ2-2
V gene: TRBV20-1
clone size: few
CDR3 length: 15
D gene: TRBD1

CDR3 DNA: TGTGCCTGCCAGGGGACCTCCTACGAGCAGTACTTC
CDR3 protein: CACQGTSYEQYF
J gene: TRBJ2-7
V gene: TRBV6-5
clone size: NA
CDR3 length: 12
D gene: NA

CDR3 DNA: TGTGCCATCAGCCCAGACATAACTAGCAGGTCCCACATCGCCACCGGGGAGCTGTTTTTT
CDR3 protein: CAISPDITSRSHIATGELFF
J gene: TRBJ2-2
V gene: TRBV10-3
clone size: NA
CDR3 length: 20
D gene: NA

CDR3 DNA: TGTGCCACCAGCAGAGATAGCGAGCGGGCCTACGAGCAGTACTTC
CDR3 protein: CATSRDSERAYEQYF
J gene: TRBJ2-7
V gene: TRBV15
clone size: many
CDR3 length: 15
D gene: NA

CDR3 DNA: TGTGCCAGCACCCGGGGGGGCGTAAACACTGAAGCTTTCTTT
CDR3 protein: CASTRGGVNTEAFF
J gene: TRBJ1-1
V gene: TRBV6-1
clone size: few
CDR3 length: 14
D gene: NA